This entry features one T cell receptor (beta chain) sequence. What it binds is unknown. This sample is drawn from a study of shared clonotypes between healthy human individuals. The study, taken as a whole, reports: Across subsets, estimated richness was generally greater for naive than for memory populations.

Only in-frame clones appear in the TCRdb table, and some are missing; sequencing was by immunoSEQ multiplex PCR. Of roughly 520,000 clones in the sample, approximately 95% are singletons; the top ten hold about 0.059%. Every donor, a Caucasian adult, lived in Nashville, Tennessee. The CDR3 has 16 residues. The V gene end was trimmed by 4 bases and the J gene end by 5 bases; junction bases not matched to a gene: 13. The germline gives CDR1 SQVTM, CDR2 ANQGSEA. Sequenced input: naive CD4+ T cells sorted from blood. Documented subset: CD45RA+ positively selected. The chain employs TRBV29-1 and TRBJ2-3; 9 bases line up with TRBD1. The TCR was taken from a woman in her twenties or thirties in good health. The DNA of the CDR3 is TGCAGCGTTGCGCGAGTGGGGACAGGGACGATAGATACGCAGTATTTT. Encoded protein: CSVARVGTGTIDTQYF.